These 19 T cell receptor beta chains share one sample of origin, sequenced in a study of blood T cell repertoires in COVID-19. Clones were sequenced by immunoSEQ multiplex PCR, and TCRdb holds only the in-frame ones, with some missing. In the table there are around 100,000 clones, roughly 91% of which are singletons. Material: peripheral blood. The receptors were sampled from a human donor in a cohort sampled during active COVID-19.

CDR3 in DNA: TGTGCCAGCCGGGAGGGACAGCGCATATTTTCACCCCTCCACTTT. As protein: CASREGQRIFSPLHF. The chain employs TRBV19 and TRBJ1-6, with 7 bases identical to TRBD1. From germline, CDR1 is LNHDA and CDR2 SQIVND (reference sequence). The CDR3 runs 15 residues. V lost 9 bases, J lost 9 bases, and 14 bases stayed unmatched.

The J gene is TRBJ2-7, the V gene TRBV4-3; TRBD1 agrees at 7 bases. CDR1 and CDR2 (germline): LGHNA, YSLEER. J gave up 4 bases and V 1 base, and 4 bases lay outside the gene matches. The CDR3 extends over 14 amino acids. CDR3 in DNA: TGCGCCAGCAGCCAAGGGTCGACAGGGTACGAGCAGTACTTC. Protein product: CASSQGSTGYEQYF.

This clone appeared once. This same CDR3 is encoded by further DNA sequences in the sample. This rearrangement joins TRBV6-6 to TRBJ1-2, with D possibly TRBD1 on 6 matching bases. The CDR3 has 13 amino acids. V lost 6 bases, J lost 8 bases, and 16 bases lay in between. From germline, CDR1 is MNHNY and CDR2 SVGAGI (reference sequence). CDR3 nucleotides: TGTGCCAGCAGGACTGGGGGCGGTGGGGGCTACACCTTC. This codes for CASRTGGGGGYTF.

This clone appeared a single time. This sequence joins TRBV6-5 and TRBJ2-1, with 7 bases aligning to TRBD1. Germline V gene data show CDR1 as MNHEY and CDR2 as SVGAGI. The CDR3 consists of 14 residues. V lost 6 bases to trimming and J lost 9 bases; unmatched junction nucleotides: 11. CDR3 sequence (DNA): TGTGCCAGCAGCCGAGACGCTGACAGGGCTGAGCAGTTCTTC. This gives the protein CASSRDADRAEQFF.

The chain has TRBV7-9 and TRBJ1-3, with D possibly being TRBD1 (6 bases). Trimming shortened V by 5 bases and J by 0 bases, and 11 bases separated the two germline ends. The CDR3 runs to 15 residues. CDR1 is SEHNR, CDR2 FQNEAQ, per germline (reference sequence). The CDR3 sequence: CASSRQESSGNTIYF. The CDR3 nucleotides read TGTGCCAGCAGCCGACAGGAGAGCTCTGGAAACACCATATATTTT.

This clone was observed once. The chain carries TRBV29-1 and TRBJ1-3; D possibly corresponds to TRBD1 (5 bases). V lost 7 bases and J lost 2, with 15 bases in between. This CDR3 is built from 14 residues. Germline loops: CDR1 SQVTM, CDR2 ANQGSEA. Here the CDR3 reads CSAEAGAPGNTIYF. DNA of the CDR3: TGCAGCGCCGAGGCTGGGGCCCCTGGAAACACCATATATTTT.

This chain joins TRBV28 and TRBJ2-5; 7 bases fit TRBD2. CDR1 MDHEN and CDR2 SYDVKM come from the germline V gene. The J segment lost 7 bases and the V segment lost 7 bases, leaving 9 bases of the junction unmatched. This CDR3 has 13 residues. The CDR3 DNA reads as TGTGCCAGCACCAAATATGGCGGGGGGACCCAGTACTTC. Its translation: CASTKYGGGTQYF.

The sample holds one count of this clone. This sequence joins TRBV30 and TRBJ2-7; 11 bases map to TRBD2. Germline CDR1 GTSNPN, CDR2 SVGIG (reference sequence). V was pared by 5 bases and J by 4 bases, with 7 bases of the junction left unmatched. This CDR3 has 14 residues. CDR3 sequence (DNA): TGTGCCTGGCTTAGCGGGAGGGCCGGATACGAGCAGTACTTC. Encoded protein: CAWLSGRAGYEQYF.

The chain links TRBV6-5 to TRBJ2-7, with D perhaps matching TRBD2 (6 bases). Germline V gene sequence: CDR1 MNHEY, CDR2 SVGAGI. Trimming removed 0 bases from V and 7 bases from J, with 10 bases in between. This CDR3 comprises 13 residues. CDR3 coding DNA: TGTGCCAGCAGTTACTCGGTGGGGGGAGAGCAGTACTTC. Its protein is CASSYSVGGEQYF.

This chain joins TRBV5-1 and TRBJ1-3; 7 positions agree with TRBD1. The V and J ends lost 0 bases and 0 bases, in that order; junction bases with no gene match: 3. The CDR3 totals 16 residues. Germline V gene lookup returns CDR1 SGHRS and CDR2 YFSETQ. In DNA form, the CDR3 reads TGCGCCAGCAGCTTGGAGGGGGCCTTCTCTGGAAACACCATATATTTT. Translating gives CASSLEGAFSGNTIYF.

The CDR3 spells CASTPSGKTDTQYF. In nucleotides, the CDR3 is TGTGCCAGCACCCCTAGCGGGAAAACAGATACGCAGTATTTT. V usage is TRBV28 and J usage is TRBJ2-3; 9 bases agree with TRBD2. Losses at the gene ends were 7 bases for V and 3 bases for J; bases not matched to a gene: 5. The CDR3 is made up of 14 amino acids. Germline CDR1 is MDHEN and CDR2 is SYDVKM.

The chain is built from TRBV19 and TRBJ2-7; 11 nucleotides match TRBD2. The CDR3 runs 16 residues. The germline V gene encodes CDR1 LNHDA and CDR2 SQIVND (reference sequence). With 3 bases clipped from V and 2 bases from J, the junction kept 6 bases outside the gene matches. CDR3 sequence: CASSIGRGLAAYEQYF. CDR3 in DNA: TGTGCCAGTAGTATCGGCCGGGGACTAGCGGCCTACGAGCAGTACTTC.

The V gene is TRBV4-3, the J gene TRBJ2-1; TRBD2 agrees at 8 bases. Germline CDR1 reads LGHNA; CDR2 reads YSLEER. V lost 0 bases, J lost 8 bases, and 15 bases stayed unmatched. CDR3 size: 18 residues. The CDR3 loop reads CASSQDSVGRAFLDEQFF. In nucleotides, the CDR3 is TGCGCCAGCAGCCAAGATAGTGTCGGGAGGGCCTTTTTGGATGAGCAGTTCTTC.

The J gene is TRBJ2-3, the V gene TRBV28, with 7 bases identical to TRBD2. The CDR3 has 14 amino acids. CDR1 is MDHEN and CDR2 is SYDVKM in the germline V gene. J was trimmed by 4 bases and V by 6 bases; bases with no gene match: 7. The CDR3 nucleotides are TGTGCCAGCAGACTAGCGCTAGACGCAGATACGCAGTATTTT. It yields the protein CASRLALDADTQYF.

V gene TRBV19 combines with J gene TRBJ1-5; a possible D gene is TRBD1 (6 bases). The CDR3 contains 18 residues. V was shortened by 4 bases and J by 0 bases, with 19 bases between the two germline ends. CDR1 is LNHDA, CDR2 SQIVND, per germline (reference sequence). The CDR3 spells CASSKGGLGAYSNQPQHF. As DNA, the CDR3 is TGTGCCAGTAGTAAGGGGGGGCTTGGGGCTTATAGCAATCAGCCCCAGCATTTT.

This sequence joins TRBV19 and TRBJ2-2; D unclear. Germline lookup yields CDR1 LNHDA and CDR2 SQIVND (reference sequence). The CDR3 runs to 13 residues. V lost 1 base and J 7 bases, leaving 7 bases between the germline ends. This CDR3 reads CASSIGTYGELFF. CDR3 in DNA: TGTGCCAGTAGTATAGGCACCTACGGGGAGCTGTTTTTT.

The chain joins TRBV4-3 to TRBJ2-7; TRBD1 aligns across 9 bases. V lost 0 bases, J lost 5 bases, and 5 bases stayed unmatched. The CDR3 length is 15 residues. Germline values: CDR1 LGHNA, CDR2 YSLEER. The CDR3 coding sequence is TGCGCCAGCAGCCAAGATATTACAGGGGGCAACGAGCAGTACTTC. Translating it yields CASSQDITGGNEQYF.

The rearrangement uses TRBV2 and TRBJ1-5; D is unclear. Germline V gene data show CDR1 as SNHLY and CDR2 as FYNNEI. The length of the CDR3 is 17 residues. Trimming removed 0 bases from V and 0 bases from J, with 12 bases in between. Written as DNA, the CDR3 is TGTGCCAGCAGTGAAGCGACCGGGAGTTATAGCAATCAGCCCCAGCATTTT. Translation gives CASSEATGSYSNQPQHF.

The CDR3 sequence: CASSIFYGNTEAFF. CDR3 DNA: TGTGCCAGTAGTATCTTTTACGGGAACACTGAAGCTTTCTTT. The rearrangement joins TRBV19 to TRBJ1-1; D remains unclear. V dropped 3 bases and J dropped 1 base, with 9 bases sitting between them. Germline V lookup: CDR1 LNHDA, CDR2 SQIVND (reference sequence). The CDR3 totals 14 residues.